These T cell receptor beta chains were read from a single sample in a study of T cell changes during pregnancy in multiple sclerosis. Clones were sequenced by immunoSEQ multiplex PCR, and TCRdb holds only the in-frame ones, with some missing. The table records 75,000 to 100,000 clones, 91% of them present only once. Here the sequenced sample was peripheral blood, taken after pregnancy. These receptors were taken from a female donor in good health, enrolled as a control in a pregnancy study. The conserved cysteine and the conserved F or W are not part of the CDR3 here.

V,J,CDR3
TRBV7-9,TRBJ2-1,ASSRTSGGDEQF
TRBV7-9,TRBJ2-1,ASSSLIGQGARNEQF
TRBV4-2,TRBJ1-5,ASSQAGQYNQPQH
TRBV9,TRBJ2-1,ASSSRTSGGANEQF
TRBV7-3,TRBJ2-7,ASSLTYLARKSYEQY
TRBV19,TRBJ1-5,ASSIVTGYPQH
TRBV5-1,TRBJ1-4,ASSFTVSPNEKLF
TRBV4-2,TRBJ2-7,ASSPRDSYEQY
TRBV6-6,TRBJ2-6,ASYSGANVLT
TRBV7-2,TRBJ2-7,ASSANRGLSYEQY
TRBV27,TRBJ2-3,ASRFRGFSTDTQY
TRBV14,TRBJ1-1,ASSPSKRAEAF
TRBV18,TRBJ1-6,ASSPREQGAVSSPLH
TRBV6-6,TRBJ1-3,ASHGGRIY
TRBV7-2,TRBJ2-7,ASTRSGGYEQY
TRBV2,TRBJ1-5,ASAPTGHQPQH
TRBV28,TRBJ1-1,ASSLGVPEAF
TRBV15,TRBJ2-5,ATSSGQGWYQETQY
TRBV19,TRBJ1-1,ASSIRRVNTEAF
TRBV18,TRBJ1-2,ASSPGQGVINYGYT
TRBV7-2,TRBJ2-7,ASSEFGLADYYEQY
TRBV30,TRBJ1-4,AWNGQATNEKLF
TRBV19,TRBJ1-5,ASTLGWAYSNQPQH
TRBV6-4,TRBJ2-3,ASSPSDRATDTQY
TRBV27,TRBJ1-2,ASSLFQGARNGYT
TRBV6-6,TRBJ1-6,ASGQQGPPLH
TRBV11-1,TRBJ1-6,ASSLWGLSPLH
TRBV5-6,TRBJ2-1,ASSKTGGLNNEQF
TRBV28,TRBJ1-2,ASSPAGTGAIFNYGYT
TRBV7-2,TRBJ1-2,ASSLSLGASNT
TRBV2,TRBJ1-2,ASRKTGSNYGYT
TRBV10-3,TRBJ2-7,AIRKGGGEQY
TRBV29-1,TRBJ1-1,SGGSGLEAF
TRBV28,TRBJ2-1,ASSSLARNEQF
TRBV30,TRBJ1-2,AWSVRDRGSGYT